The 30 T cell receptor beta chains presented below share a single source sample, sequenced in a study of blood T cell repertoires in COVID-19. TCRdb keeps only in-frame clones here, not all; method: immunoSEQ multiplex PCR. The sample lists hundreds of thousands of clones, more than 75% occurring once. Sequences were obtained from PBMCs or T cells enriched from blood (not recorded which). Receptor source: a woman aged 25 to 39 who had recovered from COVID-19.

The CDR3: CASSALSQGGRSGNTIYF. As DNA, the CDR3 is TGTGCCAGCAGTGCACTTAGTCAGGGAGGACGCTCTGGAAACACCATATATTTT. The rearrangement joins TRBV6-1 to TRBJ1-3, with D tentatively TRBD1 (5 bases). Trimming removed 4 bases from V and 0 bases from J, with 19 bases in between. The CDR3 has 18 residues. Per the germline V gene, CDR1 is MNHNS and CDR2 is SASEGT.

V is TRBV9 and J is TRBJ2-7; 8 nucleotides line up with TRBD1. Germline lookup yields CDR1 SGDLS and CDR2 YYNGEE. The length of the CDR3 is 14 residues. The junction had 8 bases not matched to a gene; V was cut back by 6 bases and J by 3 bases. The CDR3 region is CASTVGDRGYEQYF. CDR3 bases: TGTGCCAGCACCGTGGGAGACAGGGGCTACGAGCAGTACTTC.

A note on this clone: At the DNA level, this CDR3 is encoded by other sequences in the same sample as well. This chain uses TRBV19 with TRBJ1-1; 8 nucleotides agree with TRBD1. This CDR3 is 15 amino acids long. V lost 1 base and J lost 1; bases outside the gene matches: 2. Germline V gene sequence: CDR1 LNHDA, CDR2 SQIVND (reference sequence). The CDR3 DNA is TGTGCCAGTAGTATAGTCGGACAGGGGAACACTGAAGCTTTCTTT. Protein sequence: CASSIVGQGNTEAFF.

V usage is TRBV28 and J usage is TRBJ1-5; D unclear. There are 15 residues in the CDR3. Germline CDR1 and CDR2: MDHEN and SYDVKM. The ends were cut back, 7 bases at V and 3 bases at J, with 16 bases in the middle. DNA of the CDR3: TGTGCCAGCACCCTTTCAGAGGCAAACAATCAGCCCCAGCATTTT. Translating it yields CASTLSEANNQPQHF.

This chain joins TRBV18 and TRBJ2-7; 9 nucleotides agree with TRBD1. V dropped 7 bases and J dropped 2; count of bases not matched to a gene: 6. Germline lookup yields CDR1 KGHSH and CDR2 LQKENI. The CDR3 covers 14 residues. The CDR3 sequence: CASWPGQGPYEQYF. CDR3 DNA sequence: TGTGCCAGCTGGCCGGGACAGGGACCCTACGAGCAGTACTTC.

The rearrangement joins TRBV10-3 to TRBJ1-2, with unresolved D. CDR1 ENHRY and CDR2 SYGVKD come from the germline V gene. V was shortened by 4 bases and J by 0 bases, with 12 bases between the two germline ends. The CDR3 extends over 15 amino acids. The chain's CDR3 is CAISGGRGPNYGYTF. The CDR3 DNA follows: TGTGCCATCAGTGGAGGAAGAGGGCCTAACTATGGCTACACCTTC.

CDR3 nucleotide sequence: TGTGCCAGCAGCTTCGGACAGGGGGTAAACTATGGCTACACCTTC. This gives the protein CASSFGQGVNYGYTF. The J gene is TRBJ1-2, the V gene TRBV7-9, with 10 positions matching TRBD1. The germline V gene has CDR1 SEHNR and CDR2 FQNEAQ (reference sequence). Losses at the gene ends were 3 bases for V and 2 bases for J; bases not matched to a gene: 3. The CDR3 consists of 15 residues.

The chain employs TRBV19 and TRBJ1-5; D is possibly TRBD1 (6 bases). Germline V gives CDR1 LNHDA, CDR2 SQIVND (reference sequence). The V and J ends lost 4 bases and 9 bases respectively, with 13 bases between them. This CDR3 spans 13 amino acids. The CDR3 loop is CASSNNRVWPQHF. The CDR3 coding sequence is TGTGCCAGTAGTAATAACAGGGTGTGGCCCCAGCATTTT.

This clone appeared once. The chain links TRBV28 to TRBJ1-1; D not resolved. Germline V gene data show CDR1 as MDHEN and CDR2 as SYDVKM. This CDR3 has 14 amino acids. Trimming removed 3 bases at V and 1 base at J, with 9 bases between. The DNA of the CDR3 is TGTGCCAGCAGTTTGACCCAGGAGAACACTGAAGCTTTCTTT. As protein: CASSLTQENTEAFF.

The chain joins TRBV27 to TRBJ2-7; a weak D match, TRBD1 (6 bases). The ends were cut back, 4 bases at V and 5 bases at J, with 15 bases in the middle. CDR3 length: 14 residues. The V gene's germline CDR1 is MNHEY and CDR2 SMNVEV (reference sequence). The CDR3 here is CASSSGTGHDEQYF. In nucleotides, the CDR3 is TGTGCCAGCAGTTCCGGGACGGGACACGACGAGCAGTACTTC.

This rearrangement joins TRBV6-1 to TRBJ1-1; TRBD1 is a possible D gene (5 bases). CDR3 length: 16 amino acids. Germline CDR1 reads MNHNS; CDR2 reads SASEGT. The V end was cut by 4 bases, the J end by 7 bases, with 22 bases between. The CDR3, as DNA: TGTGCCAGCAGTGTGGAGCCCTGGGGGGGGTTTATTGAAGCTTTCTTT. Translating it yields CASSVEPWGGFIEAFF.

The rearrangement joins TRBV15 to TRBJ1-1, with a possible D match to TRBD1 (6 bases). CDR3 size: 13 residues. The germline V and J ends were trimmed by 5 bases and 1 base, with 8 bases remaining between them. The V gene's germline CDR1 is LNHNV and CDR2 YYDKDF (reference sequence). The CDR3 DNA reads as TGTGCCACCAGCTTGGACAGGAACACTGAAGCTTTCTTT. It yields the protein CATSLDRNTEAFF.

In DNA, the CDR3 is TGTGCCAGCAGCTCCGGGGAGAGAGAGAACACCTTC. It yields the protein CASSSGERENTF. The chain recombines TRBV7-8 with TRBJ1-2; D is ambiguous. Germline V gene sequence: CDR1 SGHVS, CDR2 FQNEAQ. CDR3 length: 12 residues. Trimming stripped 4 bases from V and 12 bases from J, with 15 bases between.

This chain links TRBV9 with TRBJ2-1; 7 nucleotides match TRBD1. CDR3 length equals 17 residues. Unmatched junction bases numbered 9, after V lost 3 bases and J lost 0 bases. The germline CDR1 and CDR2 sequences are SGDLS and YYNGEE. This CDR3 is CASSEPGQTASYNEQFF. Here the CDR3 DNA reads TGTGCCAGCAGCGAACCGGGACAGACAGCCTCCTACAATGAGCAGTTCTTC.

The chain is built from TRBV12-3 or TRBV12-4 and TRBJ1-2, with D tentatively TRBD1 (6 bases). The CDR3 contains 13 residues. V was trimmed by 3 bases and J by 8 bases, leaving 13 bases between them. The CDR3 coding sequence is TGTGCCAGCAGTTTGCCCCAACAGGGCGGCTACACCTTC. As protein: CASSLPQQGGYTF.

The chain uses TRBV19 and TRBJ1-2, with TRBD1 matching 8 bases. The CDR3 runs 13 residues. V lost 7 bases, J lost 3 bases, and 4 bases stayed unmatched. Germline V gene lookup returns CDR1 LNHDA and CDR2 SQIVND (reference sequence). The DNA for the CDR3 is TGTGCCAGTACCCCACAGGGGGACTATGGCTACACCTTC. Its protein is CASTPQGDYGYTF.

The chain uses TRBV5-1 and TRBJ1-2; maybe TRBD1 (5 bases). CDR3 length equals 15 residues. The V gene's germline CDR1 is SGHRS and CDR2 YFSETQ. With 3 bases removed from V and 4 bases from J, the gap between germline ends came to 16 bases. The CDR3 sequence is CASSSTGRGLYGYTF. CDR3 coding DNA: TGCGCCAGCAGCTCTACCGGGAGGGGTCTCTATGGCTACACCTTC. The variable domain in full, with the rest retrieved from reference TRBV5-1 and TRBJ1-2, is KAGVTQTPRYLIKTRGQQVTLSCSPISGHRSVSWYQQTPGQGLQFLFEYFSETQRNKGNFPGRFSGRQFSNSRSEMNVSTLELGDSALYLCASSSTGRGLYGYTFGSGTRLTVV.

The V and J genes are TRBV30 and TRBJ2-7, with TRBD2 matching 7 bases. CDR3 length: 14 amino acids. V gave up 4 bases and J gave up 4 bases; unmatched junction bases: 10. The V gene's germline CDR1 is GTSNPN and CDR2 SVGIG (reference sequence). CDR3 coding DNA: TGTGCCTGGAACCTGGGAGGGGTTTGGTACGAGCAGTACTTC. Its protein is CAWNLGGVWYEQYF.

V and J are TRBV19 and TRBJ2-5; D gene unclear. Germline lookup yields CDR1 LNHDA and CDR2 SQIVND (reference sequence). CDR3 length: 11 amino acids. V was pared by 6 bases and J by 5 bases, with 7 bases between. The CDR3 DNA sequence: TGTGCCAGTAGGCTTGGCGAGACCCAGTACTTC. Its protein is CASRLGETQYF.

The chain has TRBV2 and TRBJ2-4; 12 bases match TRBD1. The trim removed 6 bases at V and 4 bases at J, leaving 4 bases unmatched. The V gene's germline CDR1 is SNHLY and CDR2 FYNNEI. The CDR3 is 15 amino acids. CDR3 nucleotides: TGTGCCAGCAGGGGACAGGGGGCTGAAAAAAACATTCAGTACTTC. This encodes CASRGQGAEKNIQYF. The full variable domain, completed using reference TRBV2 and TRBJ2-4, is EPEVTQTPSHQVTQMGQEVILRCVPISNHLYFYWYRQILGQKVEFLVSFYNNEISEKSEIFDDQFSVERPDGSNFTLKIRSTKLEDSAMYFCASRGQGAEKNIQYFGAGTRLSVL.

The CDR3 sequence is CASSPGAYYNEQFF. Here the CDR3 DNA reads TGTGCCAGCAGTCCAGGGGCCTACTACAATGAGCAGTTCTTC. The chain couples TRBV27 to TRBJ2-1; maybe TRBD1 (6 bases). The CDR3 is 14 amino acids. Deletions cut 5 bases from V and 3 bases from J, with 11 bases between. Germline CDR1 reads MNHEY; CDR2 reads SMNVEV (reference sequence).

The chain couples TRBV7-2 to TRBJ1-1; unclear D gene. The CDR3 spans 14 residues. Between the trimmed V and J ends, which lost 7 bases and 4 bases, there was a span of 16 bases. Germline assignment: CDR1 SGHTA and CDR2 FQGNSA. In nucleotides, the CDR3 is TGTGCCAGCATCTCGGTGGCGGCGGGCACTGAAGCTTTCTTT. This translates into CASISVAAGTEAFF.

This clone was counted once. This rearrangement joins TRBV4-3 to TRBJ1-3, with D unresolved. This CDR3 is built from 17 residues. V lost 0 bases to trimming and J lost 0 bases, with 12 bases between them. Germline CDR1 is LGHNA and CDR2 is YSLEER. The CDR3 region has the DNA TGCGCCAGCAGCCAAGATGGGCCTACAGTCTCTGGAAACACCATATATTTT. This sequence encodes CASSQDGPTVSGNTIYF.

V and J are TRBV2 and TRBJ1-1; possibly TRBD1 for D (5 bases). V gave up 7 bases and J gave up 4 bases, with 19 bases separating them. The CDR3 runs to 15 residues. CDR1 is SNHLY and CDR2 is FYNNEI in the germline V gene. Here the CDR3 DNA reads TGTGCCAGCACCCCTTCGGGGGGAGCGGGCACTGAAGCTTTCTTT. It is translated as CASTPSGGAGTEAFF.

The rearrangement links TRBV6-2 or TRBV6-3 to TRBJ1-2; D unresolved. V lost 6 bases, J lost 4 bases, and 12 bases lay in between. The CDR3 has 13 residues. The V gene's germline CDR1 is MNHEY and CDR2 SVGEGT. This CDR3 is CASSPSLSYGYTF. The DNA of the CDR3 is TGTGCCAGCAGCCCAAGTCTCAGCTATGGCTACACCTTC.

CDR3 bases: TGTGCCAGCAGTTTCCACAACAGGGATAGAAACACCATATATTTT. It yields the protein CASSFHNRDRNTIYF. This chain joins TRBV28 and TRBJ1-3, with D tentatively TRBD1 (6 bases). The CDR3 contains 15 residues. V was cut by 3 bases and J by 5 bases, with 14 bases left in between. CDR1 and CDR2 from the germline V gene are MDHEN and SYDVKM.

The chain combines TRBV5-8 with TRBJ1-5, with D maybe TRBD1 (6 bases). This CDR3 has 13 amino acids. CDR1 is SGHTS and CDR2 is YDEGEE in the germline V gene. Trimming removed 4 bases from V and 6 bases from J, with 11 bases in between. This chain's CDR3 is CASSQTDSQPQHF. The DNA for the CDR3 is TGTGCCAGCAGCCAAACGGACAGTCAGCCCCAGCATTTT.

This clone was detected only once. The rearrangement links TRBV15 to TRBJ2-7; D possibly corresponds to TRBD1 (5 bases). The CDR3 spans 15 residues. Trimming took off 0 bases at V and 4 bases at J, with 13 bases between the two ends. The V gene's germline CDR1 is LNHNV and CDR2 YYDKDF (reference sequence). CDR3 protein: CATSRDGAGLYEQYF. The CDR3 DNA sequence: TGTGCCACCAGCAGAGATGGGGCAGGTTTATACGAGCAGTACTTC.

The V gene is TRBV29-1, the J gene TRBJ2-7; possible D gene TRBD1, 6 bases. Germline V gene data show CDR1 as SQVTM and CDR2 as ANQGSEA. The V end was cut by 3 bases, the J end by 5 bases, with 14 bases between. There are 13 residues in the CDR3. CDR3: CSVDGPGDHEQYF. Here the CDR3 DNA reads TGCAGCGTTGACGGGCCAGGGGACCACGAGCAGTACTTC.

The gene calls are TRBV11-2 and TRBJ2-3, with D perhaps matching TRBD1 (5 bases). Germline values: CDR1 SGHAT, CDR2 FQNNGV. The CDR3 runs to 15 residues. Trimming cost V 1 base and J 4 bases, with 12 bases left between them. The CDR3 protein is CASSLALQGPDTQYF. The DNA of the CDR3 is TGTGCCAGCAGCTTAGCGCTCCAGGGCCCAGATACGCAGTATTTT.